A selection of T cell receptor beta chains follows, all from one sample in a study of neurological immune-mediated disorders. TCRdb called the 5' RACE reads again in MiXCR, with one record for every CDR3 protein. This sample has tens of thousands of distinct CDR3 sequences, with around 9.9% found just once. The source material was PBMCs. These receptors were taken from a man in his fifties in good health. CDR3s leave out the opening cysteine and the closing phenylalanine or tryptophan.

j_call: TRBJ1-1; cdr3_length: 12; v_call: TRBV28; cdr3_aa: ASEATALNTEAF
j_call: TRBJ2-5; cdr3_length: 10; v_call: TRBV12-3/TRBV12-4; cdr3_aa: ASSFDGRAQY
j_call: TRBJ2-7; cdr3_length: 11; v_call: TRBV6-5; cdr3_aa: ASGRLGRYEQY
j_call: TRBJ2-2; cdr3_length: 13; v_call: TRBV20-1; cdr3_aa: SARDASGGIGELF
j_call: TRBJ1-2; cdr3_length: 12; v_call: TRBV5-1; cdr3_aa: ASSLSTDPRVNT
j_call: TRBJ1-1; cdr3_length: 10; v_call: TRBV6-6; cdr3_aa: ASSYRVTEAF
j_call: TRBJ2-2; cdr3_length: 11; v_call: TRBV2; cdr3_aa: ASSKDRAGELF
j_call: TRBJ1-5; cdr3_length: 14; v_call: TRBV6-6; cdr3_aa: ASSYPTGGGNQPQH
j_call: TRBJ2-7; cdr3_length: 11; v_call: TRBV3-1; cdr3_aa: ASSTRGPGEQY
j_call: TRBJ1-5; cdr3_length: 11; v_call: TRBV5-1; cdr3_aa: ASSLDFVGPQH
j_call: TRBJ2-7; cdr3_length: 10; v_call: TRBV5-5; cdr3_aa: ASSSPFGEQY
j_call: TRBJ2-2; cdr3_length: 13; v_call: TRBV6-5; cdr3_aa: ASRLTSGYTGELF
j_call: TRBJ2-3; cdr3_length: 15; v_call: TRBV20-1; cdr3_aa: SARDLKGPGGADTQY
j_call: TRBJ2-5; cdr3_length: 12; v_call: TRBV7-9; cdr3_aa: ASSLGDFQETQY
j_call: TRBJ1-1; cdr3_length: 13; v_call: TRBV27; cdr3_aa: ASSLRDQMNTEAF
j_call: TRBJ2-1; cdr3_length: 15; v_call: TRBV3-1; cdr3_aa: ASSQRRLAGGDNEQF
j_call: TRBJ2-3; cdr3_length: 10; v_call: TRBV5-1; cdr3_aa: ASSRSTDTQY
j_call: TRBJ1-4; cdr3_length: 13; v_call: TRBV7-2; cdr3_aa: ASSKTGPTNEKLF
j_call: TRBJ2-1; cdr3_length: 15; v_call: TRBV7-2; cdr3_aa: ASSPTSGPSSYNEQF
j_call: TRBJ2-5; cdr3_length: 11; v_call: TRBV5-5; cdr3_aa: ASSFGVGETQY
j_call: TRBJ2-1; cdr3_length: 14; v_call: TRBV5-1; cdr3_aa: ASTHERVSSYNEQF
j_call: TRBJ2-1; cdr3_length: 14; v_call: TRBV11-2; cdr3_aa: ASSGIWEGPNNEQF
j_call: TRBJ2-7; cdr3_length: 10; v_call: TRBV10-3; cdr3_aa: AISRDSYEQY
j_call: TRBJ1-1; cdr3_length: 10; v_call: TRBV20-1; cdr3_aa: SAGQRTTEAF
j_call: TRBJ1-1; cdr3_length: 11; v_call: TRBV29-1; cdr3_aa: SVGIRGNTEAF
j_call: TRBJ2-7; cdr3_length: 11; v_call: TRBV5-1; cdr3_aa: ASSDLVGYEQY
j_call: TRBJ2-4; cdr3_length: 13; v_call: TRBV3-1; cdr3_aa: ASSQDHDSWNIQY